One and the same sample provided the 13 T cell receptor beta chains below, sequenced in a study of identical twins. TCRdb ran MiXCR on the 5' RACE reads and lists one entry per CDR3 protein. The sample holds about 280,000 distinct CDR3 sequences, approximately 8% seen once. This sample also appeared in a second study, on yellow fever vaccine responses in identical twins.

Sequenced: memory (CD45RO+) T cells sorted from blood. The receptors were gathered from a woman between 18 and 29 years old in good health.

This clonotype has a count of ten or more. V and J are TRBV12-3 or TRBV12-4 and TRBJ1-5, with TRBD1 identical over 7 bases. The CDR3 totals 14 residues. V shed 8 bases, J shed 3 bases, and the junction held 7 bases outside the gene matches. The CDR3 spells CASGMTGYNQPQHF. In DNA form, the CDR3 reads TGTGCCAGCGGAATGACAGGGTACAATCAGCCCCAGCATTTT.

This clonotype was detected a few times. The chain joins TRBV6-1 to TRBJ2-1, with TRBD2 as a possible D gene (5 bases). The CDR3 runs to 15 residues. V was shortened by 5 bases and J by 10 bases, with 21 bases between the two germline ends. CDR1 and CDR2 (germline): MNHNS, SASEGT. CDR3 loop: CASSPRGPRQGEQFF. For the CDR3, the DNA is TGTGCCAGCAGTCCCCGGGGTCCCCGCCAAGGGGAGCAGTTCTTC.

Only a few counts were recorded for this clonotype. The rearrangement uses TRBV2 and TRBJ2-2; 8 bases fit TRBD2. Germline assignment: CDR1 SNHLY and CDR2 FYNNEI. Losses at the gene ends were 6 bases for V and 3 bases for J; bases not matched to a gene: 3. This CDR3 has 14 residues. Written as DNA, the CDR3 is TGTGCCAGCAGAAGGACTAGCTACACCGGGGAGCTGTTTTTT. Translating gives CASRRTSYTGELFF.

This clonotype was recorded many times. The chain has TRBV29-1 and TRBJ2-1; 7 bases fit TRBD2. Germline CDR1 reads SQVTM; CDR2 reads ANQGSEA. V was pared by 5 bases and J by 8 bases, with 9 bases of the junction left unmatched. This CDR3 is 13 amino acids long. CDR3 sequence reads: CSVFGGGYHEQFF. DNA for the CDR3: TGCAGCGTTTTTGGGGGGGGGTATCATGAGCAGTTCTTC.

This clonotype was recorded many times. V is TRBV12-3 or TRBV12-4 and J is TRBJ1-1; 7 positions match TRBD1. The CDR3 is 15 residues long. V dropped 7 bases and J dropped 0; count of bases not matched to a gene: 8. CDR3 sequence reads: CASTLQGLMNTEAFF. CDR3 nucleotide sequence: TGTGCCAGCACCTTACAGGGGCTCATGAACACTGAAGCTTTCTTT.

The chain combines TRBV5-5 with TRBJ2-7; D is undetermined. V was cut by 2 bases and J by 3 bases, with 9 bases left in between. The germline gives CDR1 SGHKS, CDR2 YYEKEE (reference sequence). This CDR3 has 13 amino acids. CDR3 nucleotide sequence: TGTGCCAGCAGCTTTTCTCCAAGCTACGAGCAGTACGTC. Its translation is CASSFSPSYEQYV.

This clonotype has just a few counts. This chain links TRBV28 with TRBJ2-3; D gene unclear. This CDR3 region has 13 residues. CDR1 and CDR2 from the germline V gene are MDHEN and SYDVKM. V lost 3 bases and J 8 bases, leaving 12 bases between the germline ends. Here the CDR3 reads CASSFSNEATQYF. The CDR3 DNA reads TGTGCCAGCAGTTTCTCCAACGAAGCTACGCAGTATTTT.

The CDR3, as DNA: TGTGCCAGCAGCTTAAGACAGGGCGGCTACGAGCAGTACGTC. Translation: CASSLRQGGYEQYV. The J gene is TRBJ2-7, the V gene TRBV5-6; 7 nucleotides line up with TRBD1. CDR3 length: 14 amino acids. Germline loops: CDR1 SGHDT, CDR2 YYEEEE. The ends lost 2 bases at V and 3 bases at J; junction bases unmatched: 5.

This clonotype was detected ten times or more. This CDR3 is CASSLRGTGELFF. CDR3 bases: TGTGCCAGCAGTTTGAGGGGGACCGGGGAGCTGTTTTTT. The chain is built from TRBV12-3 or TRBV12-4 and TRBJ2-2; a possible D gene is TRBD1 (6 bases). This CDR3 has 13 residues. Trimming shortened V by 3 bases and J by 5 bases, and 7 bases separated the two germline ends.

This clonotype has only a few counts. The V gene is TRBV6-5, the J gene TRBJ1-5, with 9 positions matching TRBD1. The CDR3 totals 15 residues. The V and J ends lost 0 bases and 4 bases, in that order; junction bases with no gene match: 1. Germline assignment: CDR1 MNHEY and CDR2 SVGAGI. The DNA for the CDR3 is TGTGCCAGCAGTTACTCAGGACAGGGGAATCAGCCCCAGCATTTT. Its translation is CASSYSGQGNQPQHF.

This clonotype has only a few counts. CDR3 sequence reads: CASSLPGQNQPQHF. CDR3 nucleotides: TGTGCCAGCAGCTTGCCGGGGCAGAATCAGCCCCAGCATTTT. This chain joins TRBV5-6 and TRBJ1-5, with D possibly being TRBD1 (5 bases). The CDR3 runs to 14 residues. The germline CDR1 and CDR2 sequences are SGHDT and YYEEEE. Trimming cost V 1 base and J 4 bases, with 9 bases left between them.

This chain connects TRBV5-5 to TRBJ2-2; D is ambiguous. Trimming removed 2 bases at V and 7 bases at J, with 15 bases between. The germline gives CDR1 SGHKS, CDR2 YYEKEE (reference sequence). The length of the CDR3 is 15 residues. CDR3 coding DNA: TGTGCCAGCAGCTTCGCTGGCAGCTTCCGCGGGGAGCTGTTTTTT. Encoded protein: CASSFAGSFRGELFF.

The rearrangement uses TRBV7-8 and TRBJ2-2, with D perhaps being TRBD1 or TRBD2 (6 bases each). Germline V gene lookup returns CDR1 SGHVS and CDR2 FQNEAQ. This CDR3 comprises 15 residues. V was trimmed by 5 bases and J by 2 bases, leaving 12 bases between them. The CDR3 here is CASSRVGGNTGELFF. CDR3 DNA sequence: TGTGCCAGCAGCCGCGTGGGGGGCAACACCGGGGAGCTGTTTTTT.